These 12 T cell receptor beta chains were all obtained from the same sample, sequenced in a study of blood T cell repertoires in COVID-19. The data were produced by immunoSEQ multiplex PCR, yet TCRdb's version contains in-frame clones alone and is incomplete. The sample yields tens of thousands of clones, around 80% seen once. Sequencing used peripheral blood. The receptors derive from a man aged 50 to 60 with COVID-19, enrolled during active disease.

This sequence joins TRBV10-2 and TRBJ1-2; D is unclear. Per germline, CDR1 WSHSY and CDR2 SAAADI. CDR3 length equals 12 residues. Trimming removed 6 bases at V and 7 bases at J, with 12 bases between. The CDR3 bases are TGCGCCAGCAGCCCGAGTACCTTTGGCTACACCTTC. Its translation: CASSPSTFGYTF.

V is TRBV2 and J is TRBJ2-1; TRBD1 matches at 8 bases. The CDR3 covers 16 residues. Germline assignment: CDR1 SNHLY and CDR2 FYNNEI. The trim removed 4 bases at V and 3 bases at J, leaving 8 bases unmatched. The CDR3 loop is CASSVTRDRNYNEQFF. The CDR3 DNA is TGTGCCAGCAGTGTGACCCGGGACAGGAACTACAATGAGCAGTTCTTC.

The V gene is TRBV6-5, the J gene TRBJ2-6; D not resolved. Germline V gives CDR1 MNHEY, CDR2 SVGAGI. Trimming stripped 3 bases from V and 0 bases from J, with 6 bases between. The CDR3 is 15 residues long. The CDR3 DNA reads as TGTGCCAGCAGTTATACGGTCTCTGGGGCCAACGTCCTGACTTTC. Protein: CASSYTVSGANVLTF.

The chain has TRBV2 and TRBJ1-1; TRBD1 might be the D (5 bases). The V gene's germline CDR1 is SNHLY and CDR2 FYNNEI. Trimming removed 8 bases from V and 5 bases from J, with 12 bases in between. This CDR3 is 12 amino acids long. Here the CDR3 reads CASGRAGTEAFF. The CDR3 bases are TGTGCCAGCGGCAGGGCTGGAACTGAAGCTTTCTTT.

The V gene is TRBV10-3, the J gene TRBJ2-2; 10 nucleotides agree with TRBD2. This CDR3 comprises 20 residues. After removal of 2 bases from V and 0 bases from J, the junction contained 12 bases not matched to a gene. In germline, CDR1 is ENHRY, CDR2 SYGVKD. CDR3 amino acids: CAISEPGQASGGPNTGELFF. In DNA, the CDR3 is TGTGCCATCAGTGAGCCGGGTCAGGCTAGCGGGGGACCGAACACCGGGGAGCTGTTTTTT.

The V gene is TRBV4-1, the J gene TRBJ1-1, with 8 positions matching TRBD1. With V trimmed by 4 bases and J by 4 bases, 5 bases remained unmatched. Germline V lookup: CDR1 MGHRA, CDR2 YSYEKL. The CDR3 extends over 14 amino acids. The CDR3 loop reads CASSRQGAGTEAFF. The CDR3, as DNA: TGCGCCAGCAGCCGGCAGGGGGCGGGCACTGAAGCTTTCTTT.

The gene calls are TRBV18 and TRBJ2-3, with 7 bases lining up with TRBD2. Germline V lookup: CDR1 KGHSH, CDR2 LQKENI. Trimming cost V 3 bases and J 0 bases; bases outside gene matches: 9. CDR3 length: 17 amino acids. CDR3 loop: CASSPSQRGSSTDTQYF. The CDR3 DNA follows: TGTGCCAGCTCACCCAGCCAGCGGGGTTCCAGCACAGATACGCAGTATTTT.

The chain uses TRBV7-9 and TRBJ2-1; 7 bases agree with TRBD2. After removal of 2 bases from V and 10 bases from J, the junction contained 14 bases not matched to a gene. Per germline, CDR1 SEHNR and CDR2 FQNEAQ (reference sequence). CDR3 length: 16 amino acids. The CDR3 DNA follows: TGTGCCAGCAGCTTAACCGGGATTCACGGGCGGGGGGAGCAGTTCTTC. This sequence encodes CASSLTGIHGRGEQFF. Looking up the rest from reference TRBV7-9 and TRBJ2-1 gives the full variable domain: DTGVSQNPRHKITKRGQNVTFRCDPISEHNRLYWYRQTLGQGPEFLTYFQNEAQLEKSRLLSDRFSAERPKGSFSTLEIQRTEQGDSAMYLCASSLTGIHGRGEQFFGPGTRLTVL.

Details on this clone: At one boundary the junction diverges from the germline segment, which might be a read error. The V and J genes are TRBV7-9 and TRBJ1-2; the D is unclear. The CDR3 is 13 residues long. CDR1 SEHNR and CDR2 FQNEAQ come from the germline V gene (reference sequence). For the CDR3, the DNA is TGTGCCAGCAGCTTAGACATTAACAATGGCTACACCTTC. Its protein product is CASSLDINNGYTF.

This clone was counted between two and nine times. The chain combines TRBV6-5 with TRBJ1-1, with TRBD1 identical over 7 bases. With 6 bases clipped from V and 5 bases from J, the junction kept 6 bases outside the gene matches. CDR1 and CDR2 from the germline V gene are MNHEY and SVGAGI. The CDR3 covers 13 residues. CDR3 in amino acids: CASSRGRYTEAFF. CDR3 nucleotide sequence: TGTGCCAGCAGCAGGGGGAGGTATACTGAAGCTTTCTTT.

CDR3 bases: TGTGCCAGCAGTCAAGGGGCCCGGGGCACCGGGGAGCTGTTTTTT. Its protein product is CASSQGARGTGELFF. The chain couples TRBV2 to TRBJ2-2, with D perhaps given as TRBD1 or TRBD2 (5 bases each). CDR1 SNHLY and CDR2 FYNNEI come from the germline V gene. This CDR3 contains 15 residues. Deletions cut 5 bases from V and 4 bases from J, with 14 bases between. The whole variable domain, remainder taken from reference TRBV2 and TRBJ2-2, is EPEVTQTPSHQVTQMGQEVILRCVPISNHLYFYWYRQILGQKVEFLVSFYNNEISEKSEIFDDQFSVERPDGSNFTLKIRSTKLEDSAMYFCASSQGARGTGELFFGEGSRLTVL.

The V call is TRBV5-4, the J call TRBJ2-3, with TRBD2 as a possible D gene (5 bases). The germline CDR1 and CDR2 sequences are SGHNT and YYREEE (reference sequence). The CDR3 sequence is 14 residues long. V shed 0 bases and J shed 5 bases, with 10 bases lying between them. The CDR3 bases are TGTGCCAGCAGCTTGGCTGGGAGTAGAGATACGCAGTATTTT. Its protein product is CASSLAGSRDTQYF.